This TCR beta chain was identified during a study of beta chain features in type 1 diabetes. Overall study: Sorted cells numbering roughly 100,000,000 were examined across all samples.

The sequenced template was cDNA made from the entire isolated RNA. Clones were sequenced by immunoSEQ multiplex PCR, and TCRdb holds only the in-frame ones, with some missing. The sample has hundreds of thousands of clones, 15% to 18% seen once; the top ten hold approximately 0.087%. General study points: VDJ junctions from type 1 diabetes patients carried fewer insertions and larger deletions. Shorter templates might be favored by PCR, equally in patients and controls. In these data, an HLA type influence on TCRB rearrangement remained unresolved.

The CDR3 has 15 amino acids. CDR1 is LNHDA, CDR2 SQIVND, per germline (reference sequence). The V segment lost 5 bases and the J segment 6 bases; nucleotides outside the gene matches: 13. Concerning this clone itself: Its target is unknown.

The J gene is TRBJ2-7, the V gene TRBV19; 7 nucleotides align to TRBD1. The TCR sequence derives from a man younger than 35 in good health. The sample comprised naive CD4+ T cells from blood. The CDR3 spells CASSSLRDSGIEQYF. The DNA for the CDR3 is TGTGCCAGTAGTTCTCTTCGGGACAGTGGAATCGAGCAGTACTTC.